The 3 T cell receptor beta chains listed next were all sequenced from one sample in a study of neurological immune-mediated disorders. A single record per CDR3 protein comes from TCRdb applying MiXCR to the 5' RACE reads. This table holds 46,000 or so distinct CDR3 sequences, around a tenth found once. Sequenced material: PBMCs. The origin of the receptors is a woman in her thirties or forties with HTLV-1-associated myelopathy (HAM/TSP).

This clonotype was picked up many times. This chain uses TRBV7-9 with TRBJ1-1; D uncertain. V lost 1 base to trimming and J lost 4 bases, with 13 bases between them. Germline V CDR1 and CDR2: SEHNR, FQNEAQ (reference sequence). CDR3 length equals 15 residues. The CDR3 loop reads CASSLDQVAGTEAFF. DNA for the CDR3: TGTGCCAGCAGCTTAGATCAGGTCGCGGGCACTGAAGCTTTCTTT.

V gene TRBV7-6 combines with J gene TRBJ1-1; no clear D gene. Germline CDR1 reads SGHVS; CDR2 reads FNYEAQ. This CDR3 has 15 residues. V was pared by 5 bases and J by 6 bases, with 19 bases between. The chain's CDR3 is CASSPYALQASEAFF. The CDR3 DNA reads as TGTGCCAGCAGCCCATACGCACTACAAGCTTCTGAAGCTTTCTTT.

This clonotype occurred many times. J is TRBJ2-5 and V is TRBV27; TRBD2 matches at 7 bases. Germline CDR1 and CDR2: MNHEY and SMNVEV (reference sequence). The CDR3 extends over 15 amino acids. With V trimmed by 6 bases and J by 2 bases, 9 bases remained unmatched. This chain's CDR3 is CASSRSGALQETQYF. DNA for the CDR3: TGTGCCAGCAGCAGGAGCGGGGCCCTTCAAGAGACCCAGTACTTC.